This T cell receptor (beta chain) was sequenced for a study of cytomegalovirus exposure and HLA in healthy donors. The trim removed 1 base at V and 2 bases at J, leaving 11 bases unmatched. Germline CDR1 is LNHDA and CDR2 is SQIVND (reference sequence). The CDR3 spans 17 residues. Concerning this clone: The antigen is unknown.

The protocol was immunoSEQ multiplex PCR, while the TCRdb copy is restricted to in-frame clones and leaves out a portion. The table has hundreds of thousands of clones, around 86% seen once; the top ten hold about 2%. Whole-study results and caveats: Clusters of TCRs from the first cohort tended to co-occur in the 120 or so validation repertoires (as a later analysis found).

The receptor comes from a woman between 18 and 29 years old in good health and CMV-seropositive. The V gene is TRBV19, the J gene TRBJ2-7; 7 nucleotides line up with TRBD1. Sequencing was carried out using PBMCs. The CDR3 loop is CASSIALIGTVTYEQYF. In DNA, the CDR3 is TGTGCCAGTAGTATAGCCCTCATCGGGACAGTTACCTACGAGCAGTACTTC. The full variable domain, its missing parts supplied by reference TRBV19 and TRBJ2-7, is DGGITQSPKYLFRKEGQNVTLSCEQNLNHDAMYWYRQDPGQGLRLIYYSQIVNDFQKGDIAEGYSVSREKKESFPLTVTSAQKNPTAFYLCASSIALIGTVTYEQYFGPGTRLTVT.